The rows below give T cell receptor beta chains drawn from one sample of a study of Ad26.COV2.S vaccination and SARS-CoV-2 variants. Sequencing used immunoSEQ multiplex PCR; TCRdb keeps in-frame clones, though not all of them. This table has 500,000 or so clones, about 91% appearing once. This specimen consisted of peripheral blood, obtained in a trial of Ad26.COV2.S vaccine versus placebo. These receptors originate from a person between 18 and 60 years old who received the Ad26.COV2.S COVID-19 vaccine or a placebo. Both conserved end residues are part of each CDR3. The D gene is left open where the match is weak. Some rows have no size entry. The others give once, few or many, or a class for an expanded clone.

J gene | clone size | V gene | D gene | CDR3 DNA | CDR3 protein
TRBJ2-3 | NA | TRBV5-1 | NA | TGCGCCAGCAGCCCCCGGGCCAACACAGATACGCAGTATTTT | CASSPRANTDTQYF
TRBJ2-3 | NA | TRBV4-3 | NA | TGCGCCAGCAGCCAAGATAGAGCTACAGGTTTAGATACGCAGTATTTT | CASSQDRATGLDTQYF
TRBJ1-6 | NA | TRBV5-4 | TRBD1 | TGTGCCAGCAGCTGGGGACAGGGTAATTCACCCCTCCACTTT | CASSWGQGNSPLHF
TRBJ2-1 | NA | TRBV7-3 | TRBD2 | TGTGCCAGCAGCCTGGGGCGGGGGGCCAATGAGCAGTTCTTC | CASSLGRGANEQFF
TRBJ2-7 | NA | TRBV28 | NA | TGTGCCAGCAGTGACGGACGGCCCTACGAGCAGTACTTC | CASSDGRPYEQYF
TRBJ2-4 | NA | TRBV5-1 | TRBD1 | TGCGCCAGCAGCTCCAGACCGGGACAGGGCCAGAACATTCAGTACTTC | CASSSRPGQGQNIQYF
TRBJ2-3 | NA | TRBV4-1 | TRBD2 | TGCGCCAGCAGCCAGGCCCCGGGCTGGGGGGGAGGTACAGATACGCAGTATTTT | CASSQAPGWGGGTDTQYF
TRBJ2-1 | NA | TRBV7-2 | NA | TGTGCCAGCAGCTTAAGGCGTGGACTATCCCACAATGAGCAGTTCTTC | CASSLRRGLSHNEQFF
TRBJ1-2 | NA | TRBV6-5 | NA | TGTGCCGCGGTTGGAGGGAACTATGGCTACACCTTC | CAAVGGNYGYTF
TRBJ2-1 | few | TRBV12-5 | NA | TGTGCTAGTGGCCGCGGAGAGAGCTCCTACAATGAGCAGTTCTTC | CASGRGESSYNEQFF
TRBJ2-3 | NA | TRBV30 | TRBD1 | TGTGCCTCGGACAGGGGGGGGACAGATACGCAGTATTTT | CASDRGGTDTQYF
TRBJ1-4 | NA | TRBV28 | TRBD1 | TGTGCCAGCAGCCGGGGACAGCAAAAGGAAAAACTGTTTTTT | CASSRGQQKEKLFF
TRBJ2-1 | NA | TRBV15 | TRBD1 | TGTGCCACCAGCAGGGGGGGACAGGGGTTCTACAATGAGCAGTTCTTC | CATSRGGQGFYNEQFF
TRBJ1-6 | NA | TRBV27 | NA | TGTGCCAGCAGTTACTCCTATAATTCACCCCTCCACTTT | CASSYSYNSPLHF
TRBJ1-5 | NA | TRBV10-1 | NA | TGCGCCAGCAGTAGGGGGTGGGTCCACGCCCAAAGAAATCAGCCCCAGCATTTT | CASSRGWVHAQRNQPQHF
TRBJ1-5 | NA | TRBV4-2 | TRBD1 | TGTGCCAGCAGCCAAGATGGGACAGGTTATCAGCCCCAGCATTTT | CASSQDGTGYQPQHF
TRBJ1-1 | NA | TRBV5-1 | NA | TGCGCCAGCAGCTTGGGAGTACGGGCAGAGAACACTGAAGCTTTCTTT | CASSLGVRAENTEAFF
TRBJ2-1 | few | TRBV7-2 | NA | TGTGCCAGCAGCTTAGTAGGAGACAGGAGCTACAATGAGCAGTTCTTC | CASSLVGDRSYNEQFF
TRBJ1-5 | once | TRBV6-1 | NA | TGTGCCAGCAGTGAATTTTGGCATCGAGGCGATAGCAATCAGCCCCAGCATTTT | CASSEFWHRGDSNQPQHF
TRBJ1-3 | NA | TRBV19 | TRBD1 | TGTGCCAGCAACAGGGGTTCAGGAAACACCATATATTTT | CASNRGSGNTIYF
TRBJ2-7 | once | TRBV14 | NA | TGTGCCAGCAGCCAATCTAGATCCTACGAGCAGTACTTC | CASSQSRSYEQYF
TRBJ2-3 | NA | TRBV10-1 | NA | TGCGCCAGTCAAGGTGGTAACACAGATACGCAGTATTTT | CASQGGNTDTQYF
TRBJ2-3 | NA | TRBV9 | TRBD2 | TGTGCCAGCAGCGTAGTTAGCGGGGGGGCCCCAGATACGCAGTATTTT | CASSVVSGGAPDTQYF
TRBJ1-1 | NA | TRBV4-3 | NA | TGCGCCAGCAGCCCAACGGCGGACAGTCTCACTGAAGCTTTCTTT | CASSPTADSLTEAFF
TRBJ1-6 | NA | TRBV7-9 | TRBD1 | TGTGCCAGCAGCGCCGGGACAGTTTATAATTCACCCCTCCACTTT | CASSAGTVYNSPLHF
TRBJ1-3 | NA | TRBV15 | NA | TGTGCCACCAGCAGACCTACCGAGAGGGGTAGCTCTGGAAACACCATATATTTT | CATSRPTERGSSGNTIYF
TRBJ2-2 | NA | TRBV7-2 | NA | TGTGCCAGCAGCTTACGGACGGGGACCGGGGAGCTGTTTTTT | CASSLRTGTGELFF
TRBJ1-2 | NA | TRBV18 | NA | TGTGCCAGCTCTCCCGGACAGAACCTAGATTACTATGGCTACACCTTC | CASSPGQNLDYYGYTF
TRBJ1-1 | NA | TRBV29-1 | NA | TGCAGCGTTGCCCGACCAGAAGCTTTCTTT | CSVARPEAFF
TRBJ2-6 | NA | TRBV24-1 | NA | TGTGCCACCAGTGATCGGGGCGGCAGCTCATCTGGGGCCAACGTCCTGACTTTC | CATSDRGGSSSGANVLTF
TRBJ1-1 | NA | TRBV29-1 | TRBD1 | TGCAGCGTGGAAGGGACAGGGATTTTGAACACTGAAGCTTTCTTT | CSVEGTGILNTEAFF
TRBJ1-3 | NA | TRBV19 | NA | TGTGCCAGTAGTATAGGGGAGAGTTTCTCTGGAAACACCATATATTTT | CASSIGESFSGNTIYF
TRBJ2-3 | NA | TRBV18 | NA | TGTGCCAGCTCACCGAAAAGGGACGACAATACGCAGTATTTT | CASSPKRDDNTQYF
TRBJ2-2 | NA | TRBV11-2 | TRBD2 | TGTGCCAGCAGCTACCCGGGACTAGCGGTGAACACCGGGGAGCTGTTTTTT | CASSYPGLAVNTGELFF
TRBJ1-1 | NA | TRBV10-3 | NA | TGTGCCATCAGTGAGGGGGATTACACTGAAGCTTTCTTT | CAISEGDYTEAFF
TRBJ1-2 | NA | TRBV3-1/TRBV3-2 | NA | TGTGCCAGCAGCCCCGGATGGGGGCGGGCCGCCAGTATATATGGCTACACCTTC | CASSPGWGRAASIYGYTF
TRBJ2-5 | NA | TRBV15 | TRBD2 | TGTGCCACCAGTCGGGAGGGCTTCAGCGGGGAGACCCAGTACTTC | CATSREGFSGETQYF